Sequencing of this T cell receptor (beta chain) was carried out in a study of T-cell memory formation after mild COVID-19. TCRdb reprocessed the 5' RACE reads with MiXCR, giving one entry per CDR3 protein. This sample has roughly 320,000 distinct CDR3 sequences, with approximately 27% found just once. In germline, CDR1 is SGHDT, CDR2 YYEEEE. V lost 2 bases to trimming and J lost 6 bases, with 8 bases between them. The CDR3 has 13 residues. This clonotype was detected only a few times. This sequence was found in an adult woman who had mild COVID-19 (a few samples of this study predate the infection). Cell type and time point are not known. Sequences were obtained from PBMCs or a T cell subset sorted from them (not recorded which). The rearrangement links TRBV5-6 to TRBJ2-2, with unresolved D. The CDR3 reads CASSLSRAGELFF. CDR3 DNA: TGTGCCAGCAGCTTAAGTCGGGCCGGGGAGCTGTTTTTT.